This TCR beta chain was recovered during a study of Ad26.COV2.S vaccination and SARS-CoV-2 variants. The overall study: Doses of Ad26.COV2.S were injected into muscle once or twice, 56 days apart.

Generated by immunoSEQ multiplex PCR, the TCRdb table keeps only in-frame clones and is missing some. The data contain roughly 320,000 clones, roughly 86% of them singletons. The germline gives CDR1 MGHRA, CDR2 YSYEKL. The CDR3 is made up of 11 amino acids. V lost 0 bases, J lost 10 bases, and 6 bases lay in between. Noted treatment: around 19 received Ad26.COV2.S at low or high dose, single or two shots; about 5 received placebo; per-sample allocation not given. Day 63 after the first injection of vaccine or placebo was the sampling time. The source is a person aged 18 to 65 who received the Ad26.COV2.S COVID-19 vaccine or a placebo. The sample in question was peripheral blood, obtained in a trial of Ad26.COV2.S vaccine versus placebo. V usage is TRBV4-1 and J usage is TRBJ1-1, with D unresolved. The CDR3 nucleotides read TGCGCCAGCAGCCAAGATAGGAGAGCTTTCTTT. Protein sequence: CASSQDRRAFF.